The sample holds many counts of the clone carrying this T cell receptor beta chain. As yet, its antigen is unknown. Germline assignment: CDR1 LNHDA and CDR2 SQIVND (reference sequence). The CDR3 has 14 residues. Trimming removed 6 bases at V and 5 bases at J, with 16 bases between. This sample is drawn from a study of Graves' ophthalmopathy and Graves' hyperthyroidism. Ophthalmopathy donors showed moderate-to-severe activity, CAS ≥3, NOSPECS ≥4 and a duration under 3 months. Certain patients were not enrolled. These were patients with other autoimmune diseases, uncontrolled infections, pregnancy or lactation. Diagnosis used clinical symptoms, serum thyroxine, TRAb, thyroid ultrasound and orbital computed tomography. Amplification of TCR beta CDR3 regions used RNA transcripts. HTBI primers were used in a first-round RT-PCR, which preceded a second-round multiplex PCR. MiXCR, applied by TCRdb to the multiplex PCR reads, yields one record per CDR3 protein. The sample records about 740,000 distinct CDR3 sequences, 40% being singletons.

General study results and limits: Ophthalmopathy versus stable hyperthyroidism: 13-signature model gave around 90% sensitivity, 75% to 83% specificity.

V is TRBV19 and J is TRBJ1-1, with no clear D. The material sequenced was peripheral blood. This receptor was identified in an adult man with Graves' ophthalmopathy. The CDR3 coding sequence is TGTGCCAGTAGAATTGGTGATGGTGTGACTGAAGCTTTCTTT. This translates into CASRIGDGVTEAFF.